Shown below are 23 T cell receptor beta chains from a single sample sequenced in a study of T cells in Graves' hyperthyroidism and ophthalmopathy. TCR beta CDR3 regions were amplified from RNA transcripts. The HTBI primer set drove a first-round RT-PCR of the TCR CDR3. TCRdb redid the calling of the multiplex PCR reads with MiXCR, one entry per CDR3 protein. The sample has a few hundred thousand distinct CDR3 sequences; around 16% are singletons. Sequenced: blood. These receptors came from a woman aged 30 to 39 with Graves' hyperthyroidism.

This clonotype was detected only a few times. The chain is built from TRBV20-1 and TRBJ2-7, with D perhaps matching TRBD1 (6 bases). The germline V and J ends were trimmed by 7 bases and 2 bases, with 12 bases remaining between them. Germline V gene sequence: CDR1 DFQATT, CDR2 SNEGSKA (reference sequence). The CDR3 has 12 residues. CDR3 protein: CSGGTMTYEQYF. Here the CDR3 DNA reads TGCAGTGGGGGGACAATGACCTACGAGCAGTACTTC.

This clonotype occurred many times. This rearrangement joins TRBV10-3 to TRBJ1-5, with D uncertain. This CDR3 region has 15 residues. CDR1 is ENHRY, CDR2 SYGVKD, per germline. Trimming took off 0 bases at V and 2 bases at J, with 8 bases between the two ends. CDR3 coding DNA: TGTGCCATCAGTGAGTCTCAGTCAGGCAATCAGCCCCAGCATTTT. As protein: CAISESQSGNQPQHF.

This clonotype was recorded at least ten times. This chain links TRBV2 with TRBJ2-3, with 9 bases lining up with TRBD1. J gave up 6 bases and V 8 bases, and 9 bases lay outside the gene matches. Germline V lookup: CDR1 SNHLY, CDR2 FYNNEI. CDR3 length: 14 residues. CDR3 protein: CASEMDRGYDTQYF. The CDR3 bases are TGTGCCAGCGAGATGGACAGGGGTTATGATACGCAGTATTTT.

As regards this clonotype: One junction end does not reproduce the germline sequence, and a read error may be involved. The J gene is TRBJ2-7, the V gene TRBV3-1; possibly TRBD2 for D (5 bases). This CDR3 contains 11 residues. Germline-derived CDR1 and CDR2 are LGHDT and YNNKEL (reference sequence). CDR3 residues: CAGSQGREQYF. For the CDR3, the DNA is TGTGCCGGCAGCCAAGGGAGAGAGCAGTACTTC.

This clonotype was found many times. CDR3 sequence (DNA): TGTGCCTGTCCGGGACCTGGAGGAAGTGAAAAACTGTTTTTT. Protein sequence: CACPGPGGSEKLFF. This rearrangement joins TRBV30 to TRBJ1-4, with D maybe TRBD1 (5 bases). Trimming shortened V by 6 bases and J by 7 bases, and 18 bases separated the two germline ends. CDR1 is GTSNPN, CDR2 SVGIG, per germline (reference sequence). This CDR3 region has 14 residues.

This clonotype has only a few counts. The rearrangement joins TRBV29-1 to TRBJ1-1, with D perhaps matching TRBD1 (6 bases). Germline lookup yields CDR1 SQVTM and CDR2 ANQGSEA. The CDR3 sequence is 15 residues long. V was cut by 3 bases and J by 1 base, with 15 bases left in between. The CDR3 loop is CSVDPPQGQNTEAFF. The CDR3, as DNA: TGCAGCGTTGACCCGCCCCAGGGACAGAACACTGAAGCTTTCTTT.

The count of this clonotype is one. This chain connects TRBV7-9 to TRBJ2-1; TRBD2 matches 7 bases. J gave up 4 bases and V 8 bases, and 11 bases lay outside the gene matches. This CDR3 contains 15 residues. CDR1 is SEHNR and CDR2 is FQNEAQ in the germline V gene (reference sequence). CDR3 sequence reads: CASPPGGGSYNEQFF. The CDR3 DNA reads TGTGCCAGCCCCCCGGGAGGCGGGAGTTACAATGAGCAGTTCTTC.

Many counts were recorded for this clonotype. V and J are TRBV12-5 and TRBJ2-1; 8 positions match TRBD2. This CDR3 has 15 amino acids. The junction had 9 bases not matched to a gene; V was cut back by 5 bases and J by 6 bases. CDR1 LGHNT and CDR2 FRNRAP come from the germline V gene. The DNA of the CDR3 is TGTGCTAGTGGTCGATCCGGGACTAGTCGCAATGAGCAGTTCTTC. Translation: CASGRSGTSRNEQFF. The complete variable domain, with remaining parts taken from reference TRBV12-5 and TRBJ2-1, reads DARVTQTPRHKVTEMGQEVTMRCQPILGHNTVFWYRQTMMQGLELLAYFRNRAPLDDSGMPKDRFSAEMPDATLATLKIQPSEPRDSAVYFCASGRSGTSRNEQFFGPGTRLTVL.

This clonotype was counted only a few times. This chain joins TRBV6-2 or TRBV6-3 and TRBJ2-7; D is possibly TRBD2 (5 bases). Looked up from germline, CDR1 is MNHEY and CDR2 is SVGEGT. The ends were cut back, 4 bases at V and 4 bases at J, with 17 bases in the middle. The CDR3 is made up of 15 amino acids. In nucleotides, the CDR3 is TGTGCCAGCAGTTCGAGGAGGAGAGGCTGGTACGAGCAGTACTTC. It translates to CASSSRRRGWYEQYF.

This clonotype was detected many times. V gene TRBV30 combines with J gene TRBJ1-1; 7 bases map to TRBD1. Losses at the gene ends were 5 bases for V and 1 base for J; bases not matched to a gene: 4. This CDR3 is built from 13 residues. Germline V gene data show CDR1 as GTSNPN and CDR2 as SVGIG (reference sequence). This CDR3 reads CAWGGTANTEAFF. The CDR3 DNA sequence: TGTGCCTGGGGAGGGACAGCGAACACTGAAGCTTTCTTT.

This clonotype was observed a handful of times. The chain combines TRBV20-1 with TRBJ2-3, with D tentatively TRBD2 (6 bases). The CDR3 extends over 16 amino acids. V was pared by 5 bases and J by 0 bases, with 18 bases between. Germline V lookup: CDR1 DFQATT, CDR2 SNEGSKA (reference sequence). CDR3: CSAGIMGGASTDTQYF. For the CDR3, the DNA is TGCAGTGCTGGGATCATGGGCGGGGCGAGCACAGATACGCAGTATTTT.

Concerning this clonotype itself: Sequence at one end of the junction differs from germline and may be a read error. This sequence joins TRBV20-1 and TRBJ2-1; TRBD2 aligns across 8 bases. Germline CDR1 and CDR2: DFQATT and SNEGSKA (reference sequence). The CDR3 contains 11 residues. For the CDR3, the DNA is TGTACGGGAGGGGGGTACAATGAGCAGTTCTTC. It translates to CTGGGYNEQFF.

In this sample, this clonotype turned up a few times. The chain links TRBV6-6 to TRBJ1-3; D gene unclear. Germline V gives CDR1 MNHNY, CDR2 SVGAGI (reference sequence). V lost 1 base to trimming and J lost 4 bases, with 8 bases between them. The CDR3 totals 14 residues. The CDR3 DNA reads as TGTGCCAGCAGTTACTTGCAGGACGGAAACACCATATATTTT. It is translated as CASSYLQDGNTIYF.

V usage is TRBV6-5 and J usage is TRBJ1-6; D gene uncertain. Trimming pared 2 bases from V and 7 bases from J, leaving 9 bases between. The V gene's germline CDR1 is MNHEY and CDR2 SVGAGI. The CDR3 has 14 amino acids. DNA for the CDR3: TGTGCCAGCAGTTACAAGGGAGACAATTCACCCCTCCACTTT. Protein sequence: CASSYKGDNSPLHF.

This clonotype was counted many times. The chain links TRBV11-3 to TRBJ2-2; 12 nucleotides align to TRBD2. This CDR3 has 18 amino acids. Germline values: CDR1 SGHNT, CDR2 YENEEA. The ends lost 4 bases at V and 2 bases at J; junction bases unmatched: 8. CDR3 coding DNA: TGTGCCAGCAGCTATGAAGGACTAGCGGGGCCCAACACCGGGGAGCTGTTTTTT. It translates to CASSYEGLAGPNTGELFF.

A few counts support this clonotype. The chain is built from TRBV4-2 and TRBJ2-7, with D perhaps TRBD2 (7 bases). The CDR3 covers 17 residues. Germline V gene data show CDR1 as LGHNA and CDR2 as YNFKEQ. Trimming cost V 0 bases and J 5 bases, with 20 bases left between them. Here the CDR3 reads CASSQDQGFGSGDEQYF. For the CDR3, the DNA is TGTGCCAGCAGCCAAGATCAGGGGTTCGGGAGCGGGGACGAGCAGTACTTC.

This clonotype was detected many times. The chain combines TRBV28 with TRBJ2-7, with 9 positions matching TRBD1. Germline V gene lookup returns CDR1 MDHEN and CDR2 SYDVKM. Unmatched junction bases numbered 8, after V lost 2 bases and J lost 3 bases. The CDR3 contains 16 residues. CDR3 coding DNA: TGTGCCAGCAGTTTAGTGGGTGGGACAGGGCTCTACGAGCAGTACTTC. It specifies CASSLVGGTGLYEQYF. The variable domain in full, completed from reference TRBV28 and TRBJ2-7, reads DVKVTQSSRYLVKRTGEKVFLECVQDMDHENMFWYRQDPGLGLRLIYFSYDVKMKEKGDIPEGYSVSREKKERFSLILESASTNQTSMYLCASSLVGGTGLYEQYFGPGTRLTVT.

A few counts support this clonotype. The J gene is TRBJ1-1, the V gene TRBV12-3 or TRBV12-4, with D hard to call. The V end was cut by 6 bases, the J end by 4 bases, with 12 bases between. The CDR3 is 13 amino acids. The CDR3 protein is CASRYGPGTEAFF. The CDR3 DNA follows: TGTGCCAGCAGGTACGGACCGGGCACTGAAGCTTTCTTT.

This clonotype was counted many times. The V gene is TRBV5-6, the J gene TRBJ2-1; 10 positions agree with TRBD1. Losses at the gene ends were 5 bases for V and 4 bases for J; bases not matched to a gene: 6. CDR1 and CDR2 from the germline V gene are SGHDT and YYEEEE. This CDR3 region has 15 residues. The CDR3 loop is CASSPGQGRYNEQFF. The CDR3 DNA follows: TGTGCCAGCAGTCCGGGACAGGGGCGATACAATGAGCAGTTCTTC.

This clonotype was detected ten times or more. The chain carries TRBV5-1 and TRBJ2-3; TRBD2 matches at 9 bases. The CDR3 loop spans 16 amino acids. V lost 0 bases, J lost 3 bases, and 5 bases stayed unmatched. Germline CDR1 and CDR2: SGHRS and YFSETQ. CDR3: CASSLARTSVTDTQYF. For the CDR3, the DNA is TGCGCCAGCAGCTTGGCCCGGACTAGCGTTACAGATACGCAGTATTTT. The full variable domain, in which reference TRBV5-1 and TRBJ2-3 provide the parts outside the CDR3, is KAGVTQTPRYLIKTRGQQVTLSCSPISGHRSVSWYQQTPGQGLQFLFEYFSETQRNKGNFPGRFSGRQFSNSRSEMNVSTLELGDSALYLCASSLARTSVTDTQYFGPGTRLTVL.

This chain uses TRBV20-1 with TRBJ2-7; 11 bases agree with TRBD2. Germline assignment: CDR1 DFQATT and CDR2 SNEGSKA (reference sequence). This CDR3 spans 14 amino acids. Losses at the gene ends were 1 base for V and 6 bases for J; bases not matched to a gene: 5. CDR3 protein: CSARVASGRSEQYF. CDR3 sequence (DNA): TGCAGTGCTAGAGTGGCTAGCGGGAGGAGCGAGCAGTACTTC.

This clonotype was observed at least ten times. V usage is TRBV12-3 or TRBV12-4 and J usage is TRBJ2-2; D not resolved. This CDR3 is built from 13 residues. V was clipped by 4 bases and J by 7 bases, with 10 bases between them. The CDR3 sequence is CASSSLSGGELFF. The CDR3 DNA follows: TGTGCCAGCAGTTCCCTGTCCGGCGGGGAGCTGTTTTTT.

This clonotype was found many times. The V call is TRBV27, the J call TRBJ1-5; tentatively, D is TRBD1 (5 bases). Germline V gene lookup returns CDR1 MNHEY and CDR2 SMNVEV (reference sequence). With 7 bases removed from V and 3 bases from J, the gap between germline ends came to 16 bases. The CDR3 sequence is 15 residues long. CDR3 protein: CASTQGGGSNQPQHF. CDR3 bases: TGTGCCAGCACCCAAGGCGGGGGTTCCAATCAGCCCCAGCATTTT.